Listed here are 24 T cell receptor beta chains from one sample, sequenced in a study of blood T cell repertoires in COVID-19. This table comes from immunoSEQ multiplex PCR, and its TCRdb copy is limited to in-frame clones, with some not included. The repertoire holds 250,000 to 350,000 clones, with roughly nine tenths as singletons. Sequencing was done on a sample of peripheral blood. The receptor source for this set is a man younger than 35 with active or convalescent COVID-19.

The chain recombines TRBV23-1 with TRBJ2-6, with D perhaps TRBD2 (6 bases). TRBV23-1 is treated as an ORF (open reading frame) with a function not yet certain. The CDR3 spans 17 residues. Trimming removed 2 bases at V and 2 bases at J, with 13 bases between. Here the CDR3 reads CASSQATRWAGANVLTF. CDR3 DNA: TGCGCCAGCAGTCAAGCGACTAGATGGGCTGGGGCCAACGTCCTGACTTTC.

On this clone: Other nucleotide sequences in the sample specify the same CDR3. The V call is TRBV28, the J call TRBJ2-7; 13 bases map to TRBD2. The CDR3 runs 15 residues. Looked up from germline, CDR1 is MDHEN and CDR2 is SYDVKM. V lost 5 bases, J lost 4 bases, and 5 bases stayed unmatched. The CDR3 loop reads CASSPLAGGGYEQYF. The CDR3 DNA reads as TGTGCCAGCAGTCCACTAGCGGGAGGGGGTTACGAGCAGTACTTC.

V usage is TRBV7-2 and J usage is TRBJ2-7; a weak D match, TRBD1 (6 bases). The CDR3 runs 15 residues. Germline values: CDR1 SGHTA, CDR2 FQGNSA. The V and J ends lost 3 bases and 4 bases respectively, with 16 bases between them. CDR3 sequence reads: CASSFSGQQPYEQYF. The CDR3 nucleotides are TGTGCCAGCAGCTTCTCCGGACAGCAGCCTTACGAGCAGTACTTC.

CDR3 amino acids: CASSYSGQRNQPQHF. The CDR3 coding sequence is TGTGCCAGCAGTTACTCGGGACAGCGCAATCAGCCCCAGCATTTT. The chain combines TRBV6-6 with TRBJ1-5; 7 bases line up with TRBD1. V was clipped by 0 bases and J by 2 bases; unmatched bases: 1. The CDR3 contains 15 residues. Germline-derived CDR1 and CDR2 are MNHNY and SVGAGI (reference sequence).

The V gene is TRBV25-1, the J gene TRBJ2-5; 9 nucleotides align to TRBD1. The CDR3 length is 15 residues. CDR1 and CDR2 (germline): MGHDK, SYGVNS. Trimming took 7 bases from V and 1 from J; bases not matched to a gene: 7. Here the CDR3 reads CASTPGQGVQETQYF. The CDR3 DNA reads as TGTGCCAGCACCCCGGGACAGGGTGTCCAAGAGACCCAGTACTTC.

V and J are TRBV12-3 or TRBV12-4 and TRBJ2-1; D is undetermined. The CDR3 covers 12 residues. Trimming removed 3 bases from V and 7 bases from J, with 7 bases in between. CDR3 in amino acids: CASSFGLNEQFF. In DNA form, the CDR3 reads TGTGCCAGCAGTTTTGGGCTAAATGAGCAGTTCTTC.

This CDR3 is CASSVGEFSPSGEQYF. CDR3 DNA: TGTGCCAGCAGCGTAGGGGAGTTTAGCCCCTCGGGCGAGCAGTACTTC. The chain joins TRBV9 to TRBJ2-7; D is possibly TRBD2 (5 bases). This CDR3 is built from 16 residues. Germline CDR1 SGDLS, CDR2 YYNGEE. The V end was cut by 0 bases, the J end by 6 bases, with 19 bases between.

The gene calls are TRBV2 and TRBJ2-5; D gene ambiguous. The CDR3 is 13 amino acids. The V and J ends lost 3 bases and 5 bases respectively, with 10 bases between them. Germline CDR1 is SNHLY and CDR2 is FYNNEI. This CDR3 reads CASSDVARETQYF. As DNA, the CDR3 is TGTGCCAGCAGTGACGTAGCCCGGGAGACCCAGTACTTC.

Only one count was recorded for this clone. The chain recombines TRBV29-1 with TRBJ2-2; maybe TRBD2 (5 bases). V lost 7 bases and J 0 bases, leaving 15 bases between the germline ends. The CDR3 runs to 15 residues. The V gene's germline CDR1 is SQVTM and CDR2 ANQGSEA. The CDR3, as DNA: TGCAGCGCCGCCCGGGGTGGTACGAACACCGGGGAGCTGTTTTTT. Translated: CSAARGGTNTGELFF.

Only a few counts were recorded for this clone. The chain carries TRBV19 and TRBJ1-5, with TRBD1 matching 9 bases. CDR1 is LNHDA and CDR2 is SQIVND in the germline V gene (reference sequence). V was clipped by 10 bases and J by 3 bases; unmatched bases: 7. CDR3 length equals 14 residues. The CDR3 loop is CATSDRGINQPQHF. In DNA form, the CDR3 reads TGTGCCACCTCGGACAGGGGAATCAATCAGCCCCAGCATTTT.

J is TRBJ2-5 and V is TRBV10-3; D is possibly TRBD1 (5 bases). Germline V gene lookup returns CDR1 ENHRY and CDR2 SYGVKD. This CDR3 has 15 residues. V dropped 0 bases and J dropped 5 bases, with 13 bases sitting between them. As DNA, the CDR3 is TGTGCCATCAGTGAGTCGGCAGGGTTGGTGGAGACCCAGTACTTC. This sequence encodes CAISESAGLVETQYF.

This chain joins TRBV6-2 or TRBV6-3 and TRBJ2-7; 7 bases line up with TRBD2. V lost 0 bases, J lost 6 bases, and 5 bases stayed unmatched. From germline, CDR1 is MNHEY and CDR2 SVGEGT. The CDR3 totals 14 residues. For the CDR3, the DNA is TGTGCCAGCAGTTACTCCTACGGGGGGAGCGAGCAGTACTTC. Protein product: CASSYSYGGSEQYF.

The V gene is TRBV4-1, the J gene TRBJ1-3; tentatively, D is TRBD1 (6 bases). The CDR3 spans 17 residues. V dropped 4 bases and J dropped 7 bases, with 23 bases sitting between them. Per germline, CDR1 MGHRA and CDR2 YSYEKL. Written as DNA, the CDR3 is TGCGCCAGCAGCCTGAGCGAGCGGCAGGGGATAGCGAACACCATATATTTT. Protein: CASSLSERQGIANTIYF.

The V call is TRBV18, the J call TRBJ2-5; TRBD2 is a possible D gene (6 bases). The CDR3 consists of 15 residues. The V end was cut by 3 bases, the J end by 1 base, with 12 bases between. The V gene's germline CDR1 is KGHSH and CDR2 LQKENI. In nucleotides, the CDR3 is TGTGCCAGCTCACCCCGGGGAGGTGTCCAAGAGACCCAGTACTTC. Its protein is CASSPRGGVQETQYF.

V usage is TRBV19 and J usage is TRBJ1-1; 7 bases line up with TRBD1. The CDR3 consists of 14 residues. CDR1 and CDR2 (germline): LNHDA, SQIVND (reference sequence). The V segment lost 6 bases and the J segment 5 bases; nucleotides outside the gene matches: 9. Written as DNA, the CDR3 is TGTGCCAGTAGCAATATGGACAGGTTGACTGAAGCTTTCTTT. Protein: CASSNMDRLTEAFF.

This chain uses TRBV19 with TRBJ2-7; tentatively, D is TRBD1 (6 bases). The V end lost 5 bases, the J end lost 4 bases, and 21 bases lay between the germline ends. Germline V gives CDR1 LNHDA, CDR2 SQIVND (reference sequence). This CDR3 has 16 residues. The CDR3, as DNA: TGTGCCAGTAGTCCCAGGACAGTGTTATCGAAGTACGAGCAGTACTTC. This sequence encodes CASSPRTVLSKYEQYF.

J is TRBJ2-7 and V is TRBV12-3 or TRBV12-4, with D possibly being TRBD2 (5 bases). V lost 1 base and J 5 bases, leaving 9 bases between the germline ends. The CDR3 is made up of 13 amino acids. CDR3 loop: CASSLGGFDEQYF. The CDR3 DNA reads as TGTGCCAGCAGTTTAGGAGGGTTCGACGAGCAGTACTTC.

J is TRBJ1-4 and V is TRBV25-1, with 7 bases that match TRBD1. The V gene's germline CDR1 is MGHDK and CDR2 SYGVNS. V was pared by 3 bases and J by 8 bases, with 12 bases of the junction left unmatched. CDR3 size: 16 residues. CDR3 residues: CASSDPQGVAEEKLFF. As DNA, the CDR3 is TGTGCCAGCAGTGACCCCCAGGGGGTGGCGGAAGAAAAACTGTTTTTT. The variable domain in full, with the rest retrieved from reference TRBV25-1 and TRBJ1-4, is EADIYQTPRYLVIGTGKKITLECSQTMGHDKMYWYQQDPGMELHLIHYSYGVNSTEKGDLSSESTVSRIRTEHFPLTLESARPSHTSQYLCASSDPQGVAEEKLFFGSGTQLSVL.

The chain couples TRBV6-2 or TRBV6-3 to TRBJ2-3, with D possibly TRBD1 on 7 matching bases. In germline, CDR1 is MNHEY, CDR2 SVGEGT. The CDR3 extends over 17 amino acids. Trimming shortened V by 0 bases and J by 2 bases, and 15 bases separated the two germline ends. CDR3: CASSYSIRGAHTDTQYF. The CDR3 DNA follows: TGTGCCAGCAGTTACTCGATCAGGGGGGCGCACACAGATACGCAGTATTTT.

The chain uses TRBV19 and TRBJ2-3, with 12 positions matching TRBD2. V was clipped by 4 bases and J by 1 base; unmatched bases: 3. Germline V CDR1 and CDR2: LNHDA, SQIVND (reference sequence). This CDR3 contains 16 residues. The CDR3 region is CASSTRLAGGTDTQYF. CDR3 nucleotides: TGTGCCAGTAGTACGCGACTAGCGGGGGGCACAGATACGCAGTATTTT.

The chain has TRBV28 and TRBJ1-2, with D unresolved. V lost 7 bases, J lost 1 base, and 10 bases lay in between. Germline V gene lookup returns CDR1 MDHEN and CDR2 SYDVKM. CDR3 length: 13 residues. CDR3 sequence (DNA): TGTGCCAGCATCGGGCGGGATAACTATGGCTACACCTTC. Translating gives CASIGRDNYGYTF.

This clone was seen once. The chain couples TRBV28 to TRBJ2-7; D possibly corresponds to TRBD2 (6 bases). Trimming shortened V by 4 bases and J by 4 bases, and 8 bases separated the two germline ends. Germline CDR1 MDHEN, CDR2 SYDVKM. The CDR3 extends over 12 amino acids. CDR3 in DNA: TGTGCCAGCAGTTGGGGGGTATACGAGCAGTACTTC. Protein product: CASSWGVYEQYF.

The rearrangement joins TRBV28 to TRBJ1-3; unclear D gene. CDR1 MDHEN and CDR2 SYDVKM come from the germline V gene. The CDR3 length is 15 residues. The germline V and J ends were trimmed by 8 bases and 0 bases, with 14 bases remaining between them. The CDR3: CASGGPDYSGNTIYF. The CDR3 nucleotides read TGTGCCAGCGGCGGACCCGACTACTCTGGAAACACCATATATTTT.

The chain uses TRBV7-2 and TRBJ2-7; perhaps TRBD1 as D (6 bases). Germline values: CDR1 SGHTA, CDR2 FQGNSA. The CDR3 runs 14 residues. Trimming shortened V by 5 bases and J by 0 bases, and 11 bases separated the two germline ends. In DNA, the CDR3 is TGTGCCAGCAGCCAGGGACACAGCTCCTACGAGCAGTACTTC. Translated, it gives CASSQGHSSYEQYF.